This section outlines one TCR beta chain sequence together with its context. This clone has only one observation. It lacks a known antigen. Qualities for individual bases were not recorded, and no much larger clone is one base off. The CDR3 regions of human TCRbeta chains were analyzed by immunosequencing. The published analysis was carried out like this. Repertoire TCRs were matched against a reference library of SARS-CoV-2-specific TCRs generated with the MIRA antigen-specificity platform. Breadth meant the fraction of unique TCRs that were SARS-CoV-2-associated, whereas depth meant the fraction of total T cells that were SARS-CoV-2-associated. Using the MIRA data, each spike-specific TCR was assigned both to the spike region to which the TCR was reactive and to a CD4 or CD8 class. Log10-transformed breadth and depth values were compared by one-way ANOVA with Sidak's multiple comparisons tests. The source is immuneACCESS, and TCRdb retained only in-frame sequences with V and J called. Part of the clones is not carried over; for the studies checked, unresolved V genes explain less than half of this, and the remainder is unexplained. That table gives V, J and clone size, and the DNA gave D and trimming. The sample table records about 180,000 clones; around 90% of these occur just once. The ten top clones hold 11% of the sample.

The sample's time point label, in plain terms: about 28 days (+/-7) after the second vaccine dose. AZD1222 recipients with second doses at about 4 weeks or about 12 weeks were pooled, because spike-specific TCR depth and breadth did not differ between schedules. Samples from vaccinated people were obtained from the UK trials COV001 and COV002, which included a single-blind randomized controlled phase 2/3 trial of AZD1222 (ChAdOx1 nCoV-19) in healthy adults. For TCRbeta chain sequencing, PBMC samples from trial participants were taken at day 0 and at day 28 after the second dose. The data belong to a study of T cell responses to AZD1222 COVID-19 vaccine (dated by TCRdb to the early 2020s). Regarding the complete study: A total of approximately 230 trial participants underwent TCR sequencing, of whom nearly 210 received two doses of AZD1222 and about 26 received two doses of the MenACWY control vaccine. Trial participants were enrolled into age subgroups of 18-55, 56-69 and 70-plus years, which contained roughly 140, 27 and 60 TCR-sequenced participants, respectively.

The paper as a whole reports these results and caveats: Because no day 14 peak-response samples were available, repertoires were characterized only after the peak T cell response. Conclusions about previously exposed vaccinees were limited because only 6 or 7 AZD1222 recipients were SARS-CoV-2 seropositive at baseline. Epitopes outside the regions mutated in the B.1.351 and B.1.1.7 variants were reportedly recognized by nearly half of the unique spike-specific TCRs. The vaccine-associated CD4 TCRs covered the entire spike protein, and the dominant responses fell in regions 160-218 and 743-854. The 56-69-year group was small, and its depth increase did not reach significance, likely because of low power. Participants were mostly white British and included more females than males, and it was suggested by the authors that clonal diversity may have been underestimated. A significant rise in spike-specific TCR breadth and depth was observed after two AZD1222 doses relative to day 0 and relative to MenACWY recipients.

The source was peripheral blood, collected 28 days after the second AZD1222 dose. The sequence derives from an adult who received the AZD1222 COVID-19 vaccine.

The sequence in DNA is TGTGCCAGCAGCTGGACAGGGTCCTACGAGCAGTACTTC. Its product reads: CASSWTGSYEQYF. Rearrangement joined TRBV7-2 to TRBJ2-7, with 8 bases aligning to TRBD1. Including the terminal cysteine and phenylalanine, the CDR3 comprises 13 residues. This entry keeps only the CDR3 DNA: 39 bases, framed from base 1. At the junction V is shortened by 4 bases and J by 1 base; bases outside the gene matches: 0. The CDR1 and CDR2 encoded by the germline V gene are SGHTA and FQGNSA.